These 22 T cell receptor beta chains originate from one sample sequenced in a study of early T cells in non-severe SARS-CoV-2 infection. TCRdb re-called the 5' RACE reads with MiXCR, one entry per CDR3 protein. The data contain 75,000 to 90,000 distinct CDR3 sequences, around 14% of them singletons. The sample comprised whole blood. The receptors derive from an adult who was a healthcare worker with PCR-confirmed SARS-CoV-2 infection or an uninfected control (not recorded which).

This clonotype is labeled medium-sized. The V and J genes are TRBV7-8 and TRBJ1-1, with 10 bases fitting TRBD1. V gave up 1 base and J gave up 3 bases; unmatched junction bases: 11. Germline V gives CDR1 SGHVS, CDR2 FQNEAQ. The CDR3 sequence is 18 residues long. The CDR3 protein is CASSLGVTGGNKDTEAFF. CDR3 DNA sequence: TGTGCCAGCAGCTTAGGTGTGACAGGGGGCAATAAGGACACTGAAGCTTTCTTT.

In this sample, this clonotype turned up a few times. J is TRBJ2-3 and V is TRBV7-9; D call uncertain. This CDR3 has 11 amino acids. Germline lookup yields CDR1 SEHNR and CDR2 FQNEAQ (reference sequence). Trimming pared 7 bases from V and 2 bases from J, leaving 4 bases between. The CDR3 loop is CASTLTDTQYF. The DNA for the CDR3 is TGTGCCAGCACCCTCACAGATACGCAGTATTTT. The full variable domain, completed using reference TRBV7-9 and TRBJ2-3, is DTGVSQNPRHKITKRGQNVTFRCDPISEHNRLYWYRQTLGQGPEFLTYFQNEAQLEKSRLLSDRFSAERPKGSFSTLEIQRTEQGDSAMYLCASTLTDTQYFGPGTRLTVL.

The chain carries TRBV5-4 and TRBJ2-2; 8 bases align to TRBD2. CDR1 SGHNT and CDR2 YYREEE come from the germline V gene (reference sequence). The CDR3 totals 16 residues. V dropped 0 bases and J dropped 1; count of bases not matched to a gene: 2. Here the CDR3 DNA reads TGTGCCAGCAGCTTGGGGGGACTAGGGAACACCGGGGAGCTGTTTTTT. Amino acids: CASSLGGLGNTGELFF.

CDR3 coding DNA: TGCGCCAGCAGCCAAGAGGCCACCGGGACTAGCGGGAGTAAGACGGAGACCCAGTACTTC. Protein product: CASSQEATGTSGSKTETQYF. The chain couples TRBV4-1 to TRBJ2-5, with TRBD2 identical over 14 bases. The ends lost 0 bases at V and 5 bases at J; junction bases unmatched: 14. The CDR3 extends over 20 amino acids. Germline V gives CDR1 MGHRA, CDR2 YSYEKL.

This clonotype has at least ten counts. This chain joins TRBV5-8 and TRBJ2-1; the D gene is possibly TRBD2 (5 bases). V was shortened by 2 bases and J by 2 bases, with 17 bases between the two germline ends. Germline V gene data show CDR1 as SGHTS and CDR2 as YDEGEE. This CDR3 is built from 17 residues. CDR3 protein: CASSFYPGGMAYNEQFF. CDR3 sequence (DNA): TGTGCCAGCAGCTTCTATCCCGGAGGTATGGCCTACAATGAGCAGTTCTTC.

This clonotype has more than one count but fewer than ten. The J gene is TRBJ2-6, the V gene TRBV27; D may be TRBD1 (5 bases). Trimming removed 3 bases at V and 2 bases at J, with 17 bases between. The germline V gene has CDR1 MNHEY and CDR2 SMNVEV (reference sequence). CDR3 length: 18 residues. Here the CDR3 reads CASSFGAITRAGANVLTF. The CDR3 bases are TGTGCCAGCAGTTTTGGGGCCATTACCCGCGCTGGGGCCAACGTCCTGACTTTC.

The rearrangement links TRBV12-3 or TRBV12-4 to TRBJ1-1; D uncertain. V gave up 5 bases and J gave up 5 bases, with 15 bases separating them. The CDR3 length is 14 residues. This chain's CDR3 is CASSPSRGGTEAFF. The CDR3 DNA reads as TGTGCCAGCAGTCCCAGCCGGGGAGGGACTGAAGCTTTCTTT.

This clonotype came up a few times. The rearrangement links TRBV9 to TRBJ2-7, with unresolved D. Germline V CDR1 and CDR2: SGDLS, YYNGEE. V was pared by 0 bases and J by 3 bases, with 10 bases between. The length of the CDR3 is 14 residues. This CDR3 is CASSVGPYSYEQYF. The CDR3 bases are TGTGCCAGCAGCGTAGGCCCCTACAGCTACGAGCAGTACTTC.

The chain links TRBV7-9 to TRBJ1-2; D not certain. In germline, CDR1 is SEHNR, CDR2 FQNEAQ (reference sequence). The CDR3 is 12 residues long. V gave up 4 bases and J gave up 4 bases, with 7 bases separating them. CDR3 amino acids: CASSSGSYGYTF. The CDR3, as DNA: TGTGCCAGCAGCTCTGGATCCTATGGCTACACCTTC.

This clonotype was detected only a few times. The CDR3 DNA reads TGTGCCAGCAGCTTCGACAGTTACGAGCAGTACTTC. It is translated as CASSFDSYEQYF. The V gene is TRBV28, the J gene TRBJ2-7; TRBD1 is a possible D gene (5 bases). CDR1 and CDR2 from the germline V gene are MDHEN and SYDVKM. The CDR3 totals 12 residues. V was clipped by 6 bases and J by 4 bases, with 10 bases between them.

Ten or more counts support this clonotype. The chain carries TRBV15 and TRBJ2-4; D possibly matches TRBD1 or TRBD2 (5 bases each). Germline-derived CDR1 and CDR2 are LNHNV and YYDKDF (reference sequence). The CDR3 totals 12 residues. The V gene lost 0 bases and the J gene lost 13 bases, with 10 bases spanning the gap. The CDR3 loop reads CATSRDRGRQYF. The CDR3 coding sequence is TGTGCCACCAGCAGAGATCGGGGCAGGCAGTACTTC.

The sample holds a few counts of this clonotype. The chain couples TRBV6-4 to TRBJ2-7; the match to TRBD1 covers 10 bases. The germline V gene encodes CDR1 MRHNA and CDR2 SNTAGT. The CDR3 contains 15 residues. V dropped 5 bases and J dropped 5; count of bases not matched to a gene: 9. CDR3 region: CASSPGTGEHNEQYF. The CDR3, as DNA: TGTGCCAGCAGTCCCGGGACAGGGGAACATAACGAGCAGTACTTC.

Only a few counts were recorded for this clonotype. This sequence joins TRBV20-1 and TRBJ2-5, with D possibly matching TRBD2 (5 bases). The germline gives CDR1 DFQATT, CDR2 SNEGSKA (reference sequence). The germline V and J ends were trimmed by 0 bases and 3 bases, with 11 bases remaining between them. This CDR3 has 14 residues. The DNA of the CDR3 is TGCAGTGCTAGAGACAAGGACTTTGAAGAGACCCAGTACTTC. Translation: CSARDKDFEETQYF.

This chain links TRBV11-2 with TRBJ2-7; D may match TRBD1 or TRBD2 (5 bases each). Per germline, CDR1 SGHAT and CDR2 FQNNGV. With 10 bases removed from V and 4 bases from J, the gap between germline ends came to 26 bases. The CDR3 runs to 16 residues. The CDR3 protein is CATTSTRPGRIYEQYF. The DNA of the CDR3 is TGTGCCACCACGTCGACCCGACCGGGACGGATTTACGAGCAGTACTTC.

This clonotype was seen just once. This clone may be a read error of a much larger clone one base away. This rearrangement joins TRBV7-8 to TRBJ2-7; unclear D gene. The CDR3 sequence is 12 residues long. Germline loops: CDR1 SGHVS, CDR2 FQNEAQ. This chain's CDR3 is CASSTRTYVQYF. CDR3 bases: TGTGCCAGCAGCACGCGAACCTACGTGCAGTACTTC.

The sample holds a few counts of this clonotype. The rearrangement joins TRBV12-3 or TRBV12-4 to TRBJ2-3, with 12 positions matching TRBD2. The V segment lost 3 bases and the J segment 1 base; nucleotides outside the gene matches: 5. There are 17 residues in the CDR3. CDR3 bases: TGTGCCAGCAGTTTCCCGACTAGCGGGAGAGGCACAGATACGCAGTATTTT. It is translated as CASSFPTSGRGTDTQYF.

The CDR3 loop is CAWSYWGNTIYF. In DNA, the CDR3 is TGTGCCTGGAGCTATTGGGGAAACACCATATATTTT. The chain employs TRBV30 and TRBJ1-3; D remains ambiguous. V lost 3 bases to trimming and J lost 4 bases, with 7 bases between them. CDR3 length equals 12 residues. Germline assignment: CDR1 GTSNPN and CDR2 SVGIG (reference sequence). Variable domain in full (rest from reference TRBV30 and TRBJ1-3): SQTIHQWPATLVQPVGSPLSLECTVEGTSNPNLYWYRQAAGRGLQLLFYSVGIGQISSEVPQNLSASRPQDRQFILSSKKLLLSDSGFYLCAWSYWGNTIYFGEGSWLTVV.

Many counts were recorded for this clonotype. This sequence joins TRBV20-1 and TRBJ2-5, with 7 bases fitting TRBD2. Looked up from germline, CDR1 is DFQATT and CDR2 is SNEGSKA (reference sequence). The CDR3 contains 14 residues. The V and J ends lost 3 bases and 2 bases, in that order; junction bases with no gene match: 6. CDR3 nucleotide sequence: TGCAGTGCTAGTCCGGCTAGCGGACAAGAGACCCAGTACTTC. Amino acid sequence: CSASPASGQETQYF.

The gene calls are TRBV7-6 and TRBJ1-6; unclear D gene. The ends were cut back, 8 bases at V and 7 bases at J, with 12 bases in the middle. The CDR3 runs to 13 residues. Germline CDR1 SGHVS, CDR2 FNYEAQ. CDR3 protein: CASGWSENSPLHF. CDR3 bases: TGTGCCAGCGGATGGTCGGAAAATTCACCCCTCCACTTT.

J is TRBJ2-5 and V is TRBV7-6; 9 bases fit TRBD2. V lost 5 bases and J lost 4; bases outside the gene matches: 8. Germline values: CDR1 SGHVS, CDR2 FNYEAQ. The CDR3 runs 15 residues. CDR3 nucleotide sequence: TGTGCCAGCAGCACACGCGGGAGGGCCGCAGAGACCCAGTACTTC. It yields the protein CASSTRGRAAETQYF.

The chain joins TRBV4-1 to TRBJ2-1; D is uncertain. CDR3 size: 15 residues. Germline V CDR1 and CDR2: MGHRA, YSYEKL. Trimming took off 5 bases at V and 5 bases at J, with 16 bases between the two ends. The DNA of the CDR3 is TGCGCCAGCAGCGCGCCTTTGGGCGGTAACAATGAGCAGTTCTTC. Translation gives CASSAPLGGNNEQFF.

In this sample, this clonotype turned up many times. One junction end disagrees with the germline gene, perhaps due to a read error. The chain has TRBV4-1 and TRBJ1-6; D is unresolved. CDR1 and CDR2 from the germline V gene are MGHRA and YSYEKL. The CDR3 extends over 12 amino acids. This CDR3 is CASSHVGERRRF. CDR3 coding DNA: TGCGCCAGCAGCCACGTCGGCGAAAGAAGGCGGTTT.